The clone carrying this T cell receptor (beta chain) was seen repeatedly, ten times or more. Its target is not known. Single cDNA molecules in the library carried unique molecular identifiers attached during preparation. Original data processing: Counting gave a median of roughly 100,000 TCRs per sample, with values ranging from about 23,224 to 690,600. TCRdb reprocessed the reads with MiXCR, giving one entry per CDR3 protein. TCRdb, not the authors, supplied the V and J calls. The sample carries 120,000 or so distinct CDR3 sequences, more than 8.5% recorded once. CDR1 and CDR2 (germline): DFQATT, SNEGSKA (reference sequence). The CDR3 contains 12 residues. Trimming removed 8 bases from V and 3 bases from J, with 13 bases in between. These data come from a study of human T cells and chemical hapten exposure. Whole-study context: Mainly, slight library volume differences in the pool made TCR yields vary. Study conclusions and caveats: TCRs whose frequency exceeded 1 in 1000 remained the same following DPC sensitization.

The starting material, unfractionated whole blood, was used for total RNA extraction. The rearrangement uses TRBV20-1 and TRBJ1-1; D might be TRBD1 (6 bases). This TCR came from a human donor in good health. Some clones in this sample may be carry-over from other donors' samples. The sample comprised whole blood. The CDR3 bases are TGCAGTCCTTACGAGGGGGACACTGAAGCTTTCTTT. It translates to CSPYEGDTEAFF.